This paragraph reports one T cell receptor (beta chain). This record comes from a study of CD8 T cells in Susac syndrome. With random hexamers, reverse transcription was performed on about 0.5 to 1 ug of RNA. One entry per CDR3 protein results from TCRdb running MiXCR on the immunoSEQ multiplex PCR reads. Among around 300,000 distinct CDR3 sequences, approximately 90% were seen once, and the ten largest hold roughly 0.059%. Specimen: CD4+ T cells from PBMCs. This sequence originates from a human donor with multiple sclerosis.

DNA for the CDR3: TGTGCCATCAGTGAAAGGGGGCCCACTTTAAATCAGCCCCAGCATTTT. Its protein is CAISERGPTLNQPQHF. The chain is built from TRBV10-3 and TRBJ1-5, with 7 bases identical to TRBD1. Trimming removed 3 bases from V and 4 bases from J; junction bases left unmatched: 9. This CDR3 has 16 residues. Germline V gene sequence: CDR1 ENHRY, CDR2 SYGVKD.